This is a list of T cell receptor beta chains from one sample in a study of type 1 and type 2 diabetes patients. From the multiplex PCR reads, TCRdb called clonotypes with MiXCR, one entry per CDR3 protein. The sample lists fewer than 350,000 distinct CDR3 sequences, roughly 44% occurring once. The specimen sequenced was peripheral blood mononuclear cells (PBMCs). These receptors all come from a man aged 18 to 30 with type 2 diabetes. Each CDR3 is given with its conserved first and last residue. Each record gives: V gene, D gene, clone size, J gene, CDR3 protein, CDR3 DNA. A D gene is named only where the DNA matches it firmly. Expanded clones get a size class; other rows say once, few or many, or leave the size out.

>TRBV18|TRBD2|.|TRBJ2-7
CASSPPRGSGVYEQYF
TGTGCCAGCTCACCCCCACGGGGTAGCGGGGTCTACGAGCAGTACTTC
>TRBV27|.|few|TRBJ2-7
CASSLNRINYEQYF
TGTGCCAGCAGTTTAAACAGGATCAACTACGAGCAGTACTTC
>TRBV6-1|TRBD1|.|TRBJ2-7
CASSYSPAGGYEQYF
TGTGCCAGCAGTTACTCGCCAGCAGGGGGCTACGAGCAGTACTTC
>TRBV20-1|.|.|TRBJ1-5
CSVDGRNQPQHF
TGCAGCGTTGACGGACGCAATCAGCCCCAGCATTTT
>TRBV20-1|.|.|TRBJ2-7
CSARYAGDIYEQYF
TGCAGTGCTAGATACGCGGGGGACATATACGAGCAGTACTTC
>TRBV7-2|.|many|TRBJ2-5
CASSFVAQETQYF
TGTGCCAGCAGCTTTGTTGCGCAGGAGACCCAGTACTTC
>TRBV7-3|.|.|TRBJ2-7
CASSNSIGSEQYF
TGTGCCAGCAGCAATAGCATAGGATCCGAGCAGTACTTC
>TRBV12-3/TRBV12-4|.|few|TRBJ1-1
CASSSHREPTEAFF
TGTGCCAGCAGTTCTCACAGGGAACCGACTGAAGCTTTCTTT
>TRBV5-1|TRBD1|.|TRBJ1-1
CASSHGTDFEAFF
TGCGCCAGCAGCCACGGGACAGACTTCGAAGCTTTCTTT
>TRBV10-1|.|.|TRBJ2-1
CASHPGAPYNEQFF
TGTGCCAGCCATCCCGGGGCCCCCTACAATGAGCAGTTCTTC
>TRBV24-1|.|many|TRBJ1-2
CATSDLDNRGYTF
TGTGCCACCAGTGATTTGGATAACAGGGGCTACACCTTC
>TRBV20-1|.|.|TRBJ2-7
CSAVASSGGDEQYF
TGCAGTGCCGTAGCCAGTAGCGGAGGGGACGAGCAGTACTTC
>TRBV19|.|few|TRBJ1-6
CASSMDSYTNSPLHF
TGTGCCAGTAGTATGGACAGTTACACTAATTCACCCCTCCACTTT
>TRBV6-5|TRBD1|.|TRBJ2-7
CASSYEGGQGAYEQYF
TGTGCCAGCAGTTACGAAGGCGGCCAGGGGGCCTACGAGCAGTACTTC
>TRBV7-2|.|.|TRBJ2-5
CASSLEGKSGETQYF
TGTGCCAGCAGCTTAGAGGGAAAGAGCGGGGAGACCCAGTACTTC
>TRBV10-3|TRBD2|.|TRBJ2-7
CATRGGAYEQYF
TGTGCCACCCGGGGGGGGGCCTACGAGCAGTACTTC
>TRBV20-1|.|.|TRBJ1-6
CSAREIGNNSPLHF
TGCAGTGCTAGAGAGATAGGTAACAATTCACCCCTCCACTTT
>TRBV25-1|.|many|TRBJ2-7
CASSESKGVRGTYEQYF
TGTGCCAGCAGTGAATCGAAAGGTGTCAGGGGAACCTACGAGCAGTACTTC
>TRBV7-2|.|.|TRBJ1-3
CASSPVRDTLSGNTIYF
TGTGCCAGCAGCCCGGTCCGGGACACCCTCTCTGGAAACACCATATATTTT
>TRBV20-1|.|.|TRBJ1-5
CSARGGAGQPQHF
TGCAGTGCTAGAGGCGGGGCGGGTCAGCCCCAGCATTTT
>TRBV20-1|.|.|TRBJ2-7
CSARDMGYEQYF
TGCAGTGCTAGAGATATGGGCTACGAGCAGTACTTC
>TRBV2|.|.|TRBJ2-2
CASSGTVPLTGELFF
TGTGCCAGCAGTGGGACAGTACCCCTCACCGGGGAGCTGTTTTTT
>TRBV4-1|.|once|TRBJ2-7
CASSHRQLYEQYF
TGCGCCAGCAGCCACCGACAGCTTTACGAGCAGTACTTC
>TRBV25-1|.|.|TRBJ2-1
CASSEVLGEQFF
TGTGCCAGCAGTGAAGTTCTCGGTGAGCAGTTCTTC
>TRBV19|TRBD1|.|TRBJ2-2
CASTPTGPNTGELFF
TGTGCCAGTACCCCGACAGGGCCGAACACCGGGGAGCTGTTTTTT
>TRBV29-1|.|.|TRBJ2-5
CSVEGLASGVETQYF
TGCAGCGTTGAAGGGCTAGCGTCGGGGGTCGAGACCCAGTACTTC
>TRBV27|.|.|TRBJ1-2
CASSNAPWTGYTF
TGTGCCAGCAGTAACGCCCCCTGGACGGGCTACACCTTC
>TRBV19|.|few|TRBJ2-3
CASSIGEGPRSTDTQYF
TGTGCCAGTAGTATAGGCGAAGGACCTCGTAGCACAGATACGCAGTATTTT
>TRBV6-6|.|.|TRBJ2-5
CASSYEDEIGETQYF
TGTGCCAGCAGTTACGAGGACGAAATAGGAGAGACCCAGTACTTC
>TRBV4-3|.|.|TRBJ2-5
CASSQDSAGQETQYF
TGCGCCAGCAGCCAAGATTCAGCGGGCCAAGAGACCCAGTACTTC
>TRBV9|.|few|TRBJ2-7
CASSPRTEAYEQYF
TGTGCCAGCAGCCCCCGGACAGAAGCCTACGAGCAGTACTTC
>TRBV9|TRBD1|few|TRBJ2-7
CASSVRGTEVYEQYF
TGTGCCAGCAGCGTAAGAGGGACAGAGGTCTACGAGCAGTACTTC
>TRBV5-1|.|few|TRBJ1-1
CASSLGLPRGAFF
TGCGCCAGCAGCTTAGGCCTGCCTCGGGGAGCTTTCTTT
>TRBV19|.|many|TRBJ2-7
CASSTGTGTYEQYF
TGTGCCAGTAGCACCGGGACGGGGACCTACGAGCAGTACTTC
>TRBV2|TRBD2|.|TRBJ2-7
CASRAKRGTRWEQYF
TGTGCCAGCAGGGCTAAGCGGGGGACCCGCTGGGAGCAGTACTTC
>TRBV19|.|few|TRBJ2-1
CASSIDITQSARNEQFF
TGTGCCAGTAGTATAGACATAACCCAATCGGCGAGAAATGAGCAGTTCTTC
>TRBV11-2|.|.|TRBJ2-7
CASSFGGNSAYEQYF
TGTGCCAGCAGCTTCGGCGGGAACTCAGCTTACGAGCAGTACTTC
>TRBV20-1|.|.|TRBJ2-6
CSATGSGANVLTF
TGCAGTGCCACAGGGTCTGGGGCCAACGTCCTGACTTTC
>TRBV10-1|.|many|TRBJ1-1
CASSELGSTEAFF
TGCGCCAGCAGTGAACTGGGCAGCACTGAAGCTTTCTTT
>TRBV20-1|TRBD2|.|TRBJ2-1
CSAKALAGVEQFF
TGCAGTGCTAAAGCACTAGCGGGAGTTGAGCAGTTCTTC
>TRBV10-2|.|many|TRBJ1-2
CASSISRTNYGYTF
TGCGCCAGCAGTATATCCCGGACTAACTATGGCTACACCTTC
>TRBV7-8|.|.|TRBJ1-1
CASKQVRGTEAFF
TGTGCCAGTAAACAGGTACGGGGCACTGAAGCTTTCTTT
>TRBV7-9|TRBD1|.|TRBJ1-6
CASSFRAGGSKSYNSPLHF
TGTGCCAGCAGCTTCAGGGCAGGGGGGAGTAAATCCTATAATTCACCCCTCCACTTT
>TRBV29-1|TRBD1|once|TRBJ1-1
CSADRQGLNTEAFF
TGCAGCGCCGATCGACAGGGGTTGAACACTGAAGCTTTCTTT
>TRBV7-3|.|few|TRBJ1-1
CASSLSGGTTEAFF
TGTGCCAGCAGCTTAAGTGGGGGGACCACTGAAGCTTTCTTT
>TRBV20-1|.|few|TRBJ1-2
CSARGRDTLSYTF
TGCAGTGCTAGAGGTAGGGACACCTTAAGCTACACCTTC
>TRBV20-1|.|few|TRBJ2-7
CSAPAGQSGSYEQYF
TGCAGTGCCCCGGCGGGACAGTCGGGTTCCTACGAGCAGTACTTC
>TRBV6-1|TRBD2|.|TRBJ2-1
CASSEFQRGGGEQFF
TGTGCCAGCAGTGAATTTCAGCGGGGGGGCGGTGAGCAGTTCTTC
>TRBV30|.|.|TRBJ2-3
CAWRRHSTDMQYF
TGTGCCTGGAGACGTCACAGCACAGATATGCAGTATTTT